What follows are 29 T cell receptor beta chains derived from one specimen sequenced in a study of blood T cell repertoires in COVID-19. Measured with immunoSEQ multiplex PCR; TCRdb has only the in-frame clones, and not every one. The sample shows 100,000 to 150,000 clones, more than 70% of them seen only once. The sample taken for sequencing was peripheral blood. Receptor source: a man aged 45-60 years with acute or convalescent COVID-19.

In DNA, the CDR3 is TGTGCCAGCAGCTGGGGACAGGGTTGGGATGGCTACACCTTC. Protein product: CASSWGQGWDGYTF. V usage is TRBV7-9 and J usage is TRBJ1-2; 9 bases are shared with TRBD1. The V gene's germline CDR1 is SEHNR and CDR2 FQNEAQ (reference sequence). CDR3 length equals 14 residues. Losses at the gene ends were 4 bases for V and 6 bases for J; bases not matched to a gene: 6.

This clone was picked up many times. The chain is built from TRBV5-5 and TRBJ2-2; 7 nucleotides line up with TRBD2. Germline values: CDR1 SGHKS, CDR2 YYEKEE (reference sequence). The CDR3 contains 16 residues. Germline trimming cut 0 bases from V and 6 bases from J; bases unmatched to any gene: 8. CDR3 sequence reads: CASSLARTGGSGELFF. The CDR3 nucleotides read TGTGCCAGCAGCTTGGCAAGGACGGGGGGATCCGGGGAGCTGTTTTTT.

The rearrangement uses TRBV29-1 and TRBJ1-1; D not certain. The CDR3 covers 13 residues. V was shortened by 2 bases and J by 0 bases, with 7 bases between the two germline ends. Germline CDR1 and CDR2: SQVTM and ANQGSEA. Here the CDR3 reads CSVEKELNTEAFF. The CDR3 nucleotides are TGCAGCGTTGAAAAAGAGCTGAACACTGAAGCTTTCTTT.

This clone showed up just a few times. V usage is TRBV2 and J usage is TRBJ1-5; D remains ambiguous. V gave up 6 bases and J gave up 3 bases, with 9 bases separating them. The germline CDR1 and CDR2 sequences are SNHLY and FYNNEI. The CDR3 contains 13 residues. In nucleotides, the CDR3 is TGTGCCAGCAGAGAGGCTCCCAATCAGCCCCAGCATTTT. As protein: CASREAPNQPQHF.

The J gene is TRBJ1-1, the V gene TRBV11-3, with TRBD1 identical over 7 bases. There are 20 residues in the CDR3. The J segment lost 4 bases and the V segment lost 0 bases, leaving 20 bases of the junction unmatched. Germline V lookup: CDR1 SGHNT, CDR2 YENEEA. The CDR3 DNA follows: TGTGCCAGCAGCTTAGACCCTCCAGGGGGGCTGCGATTACCGGGCACTGAAGCTTTCTTT. Translated: CASSLDPPGGLRLPGTEAFF.

The chain links TRBV7-9 to TRBJ2-1, with 9 bases that match TRBD2. This CDR3 has 12 residues. Per the germline V gene, CDR1 is SEHNR and CDR2 is FQNEAQ (reference sequence). Unmatched junction bases numbered 3, after V lost 1 base and J lost 14 bases. In DNA, the CDR3 is TGTGCCAGCAGCTTAGGAGGCGGGAGGGAGTTCTTC. Its translation is CASSLGGGREFF. Based on the CDR3 plus reference TRBV7-9 and TRBJ2-1, the full variable domain is DTGVSQNPRHKITKRGQNVTFRCDPISEHNRLYWYRQTLGQGPEFLTYFQNEAQLEKSRLLSDRFSAERPKGSFSTLEIQRTEQGDSAMYLCASSLGGGREFFGPGTRLTVL.

This chain uses TRBV7-3 with TRBJ1-1; D not resolved. Germline assignment: CDR1 SGHTA and CDR2 FQGTGA. The V end lost 5 bases, the J end lost 8 bases, and 12 bases lay between the germline ends. The CDR3 extends over 12 amino acids. The CDR3 loop is CASSPLEGEAFF. Here the CDR3 DNA reads TGTGCCAGCAGCCCACTAGAAGGGGAAGCTTTCTTT.

This clone was observed once. This chain links TRBV7-9 with TRBJ1-5; maybe TRBD1 (6 bases). Germline V gene lookup returns CDR1 SEHNR and CDR2 FQNEAQ (reference sequence). Trimming left V 3 bases short and J 11 bases short, with 29 bases between. CDR3 length: 18 amino acids. CDR3 amino acids: CASSLGTGQGQGEKAQHF. CDR3 DNA sequence: TGTGCCAGCAGCTTGGGAACGGGTCAGGGACAAGGGGAGAAGGCCCAGCATTTT.

This clone was counted a few times. The chain joins TRBV28 to TRBJ2-7; 11 bases match TRBD2. V was clipped by 6 bases and J by 1 base; unmatched bases: 8. CDR3 size: 16 residues. Germline CDR1 reads MDHEN; CDR2 reads SYDVKM. CDR3 DNA sequence: TGTGCCAGCAGACCACTAGCGGGAGTAGGGTCCTACGAGCAGTACTTC. Translating it yields CASRPLAGVGSYEQYF.

The chain has TRBV5-6 and TRBJ1-1, with D possibly being TRBD1 (5 bases). The germline V gene encodes CDR1 SGHDT and CDR2 YYEEEE. The V gene lost 4 bases and the J gene lost 0 bases, with 13 bases spanning the gap. The CDR3 sequence is 15 residues long. In DNA form, the CDR3 reads TGTGCCAGCAGCCCAGCGGGGGGGATGAACACTGAAGCTTTCTTT. This codes for CASSPAGGMNTEAFF.

V gene TRBV2 combines with J gene TRBJ2-1, with a tentative D call TRBD1 (5 bases). The CDR3 is made up of 16 amino acids. Germline V lookup: CDR1 SNHLY, CDR2 FYNNEI. V was pared by 4 bases and J by 0 bases, with 13 bases between. The CDR3 DNA follows: TGTGCCAGCAGTGGGGGCTCCTCGAGCTCCTACAATGAGCAGTTCTTC. This encodes CASSGGSSSSYNEQFF.

The rearrangement uses TRBV18 and TRBJ2-1; 11 bases map to TRBD2. CDR3 length: 18 amino acids. Germline V gene sequence: CDR1 KGHSH, CDR2 LQKENI. V lost 0 bases to trimming and J lost 1 base; unmatched junction nucleotides: 5. CDR3 loop: CASSPPASGGRSYNEQFF. DNA for the CDR3: TGTGCCAGCTCACCACCGGCTAGCGGGGGGAGATCCTACAATGAGCAGTTCTTC.

This chain joins TRBV11-2 and TRBJ1-5; perhaps TRBD1 as D (6 bases). The CDR3 length is 15 residues. Looked up from germline, CDR1 is SGHAT and CDR2 is FQNNGV. V dropped 0 bases and J dropped 7 bases, with 13 bases sitting between them. This chain's CDR3 is CASSLDAGAWQPQHF. Written as DNA, the CDR3 is TGTGCCAGCAGCTTAGATGCAGGGGCCTGGCAGCCCCAGCATTTT.

This chain joins TRBV6-6 and TRBJ1-4; 10 bases align to TRBD1. The germline gives CDR1 MNHNY, CDR2 SVGAGI (reference sequence). This CDR3 is 15 amino acids long. The V segment lost 2 bases and the J segment 7 bases; nucleotides outside the gene matches: 4. CDR3: CASSYGGTGVEKLFF. The CDR3, as DNA: TGTGCCAGCAGTTACGGGGGGACAGGGGTTGAAAAACTGTTTTTT.

The chain has TRBV28 and TRBJ1-1; 7 bases fit TRBD1. The length of the CDR3 is 14 residues. V was clipped by 3 bases and J by 6 bases; unmatched bases: 7. Germline CDR1 reads MDHEN; CDR2 reads SYDVKM. In DNA, the CDR3 is TGTGCCAGCAGTTTGACAGGGCTAGTATCTGAAGCTTTCTTT. Residues: CASSLTGLVSEAFF. The full variable domain, its missing parts supplied by reference TRBV28 and TRBJ1-1, is DVKVTQSSRYLVKRTGEKVFLECVQDMDHENMFWYRQDPGLGLRLIYFSYDVKMKEKGDIPEGYSVSREKKERFSLILESASTNQTSMYLCASSLTGLVSEAFFGQGTRLTVV.

This clone was found once. The J gene is TRBJ1-3, the V gene TRBV4-1; maybe TRBD1 (6 bases). The CDR3 sequence is 18 residues long. V lost 1 base and J lost 2, with 18 bases in between. Germline CDR1 reads MGHRA; CDR2 reads YSYEKL. CDR3 residues: CASSQGPGRGMTGNTIYF. In nucleotides, the CDR3 is TGCGCCAGCAGCCAAGGGCCTGGCAGGGGAATGACTGGAAACACCATATATTTT.

J is TRBJ1-1 and V is TRBV3-1 (or the pseudogene TRBV3-2); perhaps TRBD1 as D (5 bases). The CDR3 runs 16 residues. Germline CDR1 is LGHDT and CDR2 is YNNKEL (reference sequence). Trimming took off 0 bases at V and 4 bases at J, with 15 bases between the two ends. The CDR3 nucleotides read TGTGCCAGCAGCCAAGATTTGACAGCACCGATCACTGAAGCTTTCTTT. Amino acids: CASSQDLTAPITEAFF.

This chain uses TRBV4-2 with TRBJ2-2, with 9 bases lining up with TRBD2. V gave up 4 bases and J gave up 3 bases; unmatched junction bases: 6. The germline V gene has CDR1 LGHNA and CDR2 YNFKEQ. The CDR3 extends over 16 amino acids. Written as DNA, the CDR3 is TGTGCCAGCAGCCGAGAGGGGACTAGCTACACCGGGGAGCTGTTTTTT. Translated: CASSREGTSYTGELFF.

The V call is TRBV27, the J call TRBJ1-4; the D gene is possibly TRBD1 (5 bases). The CDR3 loop spans 15 amino acids. Germline CDR1 MNHEY, CDR2 SMNVEV (reference sequence). V lost 1 base and J 7 bases, leaving 13 bases between the germline ends. CDR3 nucleotide sequence: TGTGCCAGCAGTTTATACAGGAATCTGGCTGAAAAACTGTTTTTT. Encoded protein: CASSLYRNLAEKLFF.

This chain uses TRBV28 with TRBJ1-5; D ambiguous. The germline V gene encodes CDR1 MDHEN and CDR2 SYDVKM. The V end was cut by 5 bases, the J end by 5 bases, with 13 bases between. This CDR3 is 14 amino acids long. CDR3 region: CASSLVRIDQPQHF. The CDR3 DNA is TGTGCCAGCAGTCTGGTGAGGATCGATCAGCCCCAGCATTTT. Full variable domain (outside the CDR3, taken from reference TRBV28 and TRBJ1-5): DVKVTQSSRYLVKRTGEKVFLECVQDMDHENMFWYRQDPGLGLRLIYFSYDVKMKEKGDIPEGYSVSREKKERFSLILESASTNQTSMYLCASSLVRIDQPQHFGDGTRLSIL.

This clone was counted once. This rearrangement joins TRBV30 to TRBJ1-1; a possible D gene is TRBD1 (6 bases). Trimming shortened V by 0 bases and J by 7 bases, and 18 bases separated the two germline ends. Germline V gene data show CDR1 as GTSNPN and CDR2 as SVGIG (reference sequence). The CDR3 is made up of 15 amino acids. Here the CDR3 reads CAWSVLGVAGDEAFF. The CDR3 DNA follows: TGTGCCTGGAGTGTATTAGGGGTGGCAGGGGATGAAGCTTTCTTT.

This chain connects TRBV9 to TRBJ1-2, with D perhaps TRBD1 (6 bases). Germline V gene sequence: CDR1 SGDLS, CDR2 YYNGEE. Trimming left V 0 bases short and J 4 bases short, with 10 bases between. CDR3 length equals 14 residues. The CDR3 loop reads CASSVDRAGYGYTF. The DNA of the CDR3 is TGTGCCAGCAGCGTAGACAGGGCGGGCTATGGCTACACCTTC.

About this clone: A read error may account for a junction end that differs from germline. The rearrangement joins TRBV24-1 to TRBJ1-6; 7 bases agree with TRBD1. Germline V lookup: CDR1 KGHDR, CDR2 SFDVKD. The CDR3 has 9 residues. CDR3 sequence (DNA): TGTGCCACGGCCAAGGGACAGAACTTT. This encodes CATAKGQNF.

V gene TRBV6-6 combines with J gene TRBJ1-2, with TRBD1 matching over 8 bases. J lost 5 bases, V lost 9 bases, and 17 bases had no gene match. The CDR3 totals 16 residues. Germline values: CDR1 MNHNY, CDR2 SVGAGI (reference sequence). The CDR3 spells CASRDPTTGGVYGYTF. DNA for the CDR3: TGTGCCAGTAGGGACCCAACTACAGGGGGGGTTTATGGCTACACCTTC.

This chain connects TRBV28 to TRBJ1-4; D is undetermined. V was cut by 3 bases and J by 8 bases, with 10 bases left in between. The V gene's germline CDR1 is MDHEN and CDR2 SYDVKM. The CDR3 loop spans 13 amino acids. The DNA of the CDR3 is TGTGCCAGCAGTTTCTTACCCCGGGAAAAACTGTTTTTT. It encodes CASSFLPREKLFF.

Remarks on this clone: The same CDR3 can be traced to other DNA sequences in this sample. This chain links TRBV19 with TRBJ1-2; no reliable D call. Germline V gene lookup returns CDR1 LNHDA and CDR2 SQIVND (reference sequence). The germline V and J ends were trimmed by 0 bases and 5 bases, with 13 bases remaining between them. This CDR3 is built from 15 residues. The CDR3 sequence is CASSIDRRGRYGYTF. Here the CDR3 DNA reads TGTGCCAGTAGTATAGATAGAAGAGGGAGGTATGGCTACACCTTC.

The chain has TRBV19 and TRBJ1-1, with D hard to call. Trimming cost V 4 bases and J 4 bases, with 16 bases left between them. The CDR3 has 15 amino acids. Germline V CDR1 and CDR2: LNHDA, SQIVND (reference sequence). CDR3 loop: CASSTVVPRGTEAFF. The CDR3 nucleotides read TGTGCCAGTAGTACCGTGGTCCCGCGGGGCACTGAAGCTTTCTTT.

The rearrangement links TRBV28 to TRBJ1-2, with a tentative D call TRBD1 (5 bases). The CDR3 is made up of 15 amino acids. CDR1 MDHEN and CDR2 SYDVKM come from the germline V gene. Trimming shortened V by 6 bases and J by 8 bases, and 22 bases separated the two germline ends. CDR3 sequence: CASSPLKGEGRGYTF. For the CDR3, the DNA is TGTGCCAGCAGCCCCTTAAAAGGGGAGGGTAGGGGCTACACCTTC.

In this sample, this clone turned up once. The V call is TRBV7-2, the J call TRBJ2-2, with 10 bases that match TRBD1. CDR3 size: 18 residues. Germline CDR1 SGHTA, CDR2 FQGNSA. V shed 5 bases and J 2 bases; nucleotides not matched to a gene: 11. CDR3: CASSLTRDRGLNTGELFF. The CDR3 region has the DNA TGTGCCAGCAGCCTTACCCGGGACAGGGGACTTAACACCGGGGAGCTGTTTTTT. The variable domain in full, completed from reference TRBV7-2 and TRBJ2-2, reads GAGVSQSPSNKVTEKGKDVELRCDPISGHTALYWYRQSLGQGLEFLIYFQGNSAPDKSGLPSDRFSAERTGGSVSTLTIQRTQQEDSAVYLCASSLTRDRGLNTGELFFGEGSRLTVL.